The T cell receptor beta chain under discussion was sequenced for a study of CD8+ T cells in alopecia areata. The treatment denotes: oral pan-JAK inhibitor, 5-10 mg twice daily. It was cDNA, reverse transcribed from extracted RNA, that served as the sequencing template. Assay used: immunoSEQ multiplex PCR; TCRdb lists only in-frame clones, some missing. The sample has 90,000 to 120,000 clones; roughly 84% are singletons. The CDR3 is made up of 16 amino acids. V lost 0 bases to trimming and J lost 7 bases, with 14 bases between them. CDR1 and CDR2 from the germline V gene are SGHRS and YFSETQ. The receptor was derived from a human donor with alopecia areata. V gene TRBV5-1 combines with J gene TRBJ1-6; D gene unclear. Sequenced material: CD8+ T cells sorted from blood, taken at week 24, from a patient treated with tofacitinib. The CDR3 DNA is TGCGCCAGCAGCTTGGTGTCGGCCCGAGGGAATTCACCCCTCCACTTT. This encodes CASSLVSARGNSPLHF. The full variable domain, completed using reference TRBV5-1 and TRBJ1-6, is KAGVTQTPRYLIKTRGQQVTLSCSPISGHRSVSWYQQTPGQGLQFLFEYFSETQRNKGNFPGRFSGRQFSNSRSEMNVSTLELGDSALYLCASSLVSARGNSPLHFGNGTRLTVT.